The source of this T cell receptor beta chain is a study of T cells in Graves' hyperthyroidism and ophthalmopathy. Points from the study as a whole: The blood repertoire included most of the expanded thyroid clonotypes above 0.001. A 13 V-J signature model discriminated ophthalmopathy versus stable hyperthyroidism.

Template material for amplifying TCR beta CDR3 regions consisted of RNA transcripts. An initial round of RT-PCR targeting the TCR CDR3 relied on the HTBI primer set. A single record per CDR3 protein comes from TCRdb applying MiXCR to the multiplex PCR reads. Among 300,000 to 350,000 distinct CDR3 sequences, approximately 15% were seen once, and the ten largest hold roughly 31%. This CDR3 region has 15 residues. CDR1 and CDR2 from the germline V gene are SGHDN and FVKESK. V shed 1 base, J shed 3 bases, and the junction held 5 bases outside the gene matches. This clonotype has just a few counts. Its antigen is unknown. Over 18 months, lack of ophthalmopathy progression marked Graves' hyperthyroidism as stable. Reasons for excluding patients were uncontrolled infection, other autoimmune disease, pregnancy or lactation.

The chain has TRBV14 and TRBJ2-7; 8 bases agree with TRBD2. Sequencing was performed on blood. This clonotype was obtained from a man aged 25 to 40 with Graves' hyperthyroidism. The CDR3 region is CASSQASGYFYEQYF. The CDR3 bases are TGTGCCAGCAGCCAAGCTAGCGGGTACTTCTACGAGCAGTACTTC.